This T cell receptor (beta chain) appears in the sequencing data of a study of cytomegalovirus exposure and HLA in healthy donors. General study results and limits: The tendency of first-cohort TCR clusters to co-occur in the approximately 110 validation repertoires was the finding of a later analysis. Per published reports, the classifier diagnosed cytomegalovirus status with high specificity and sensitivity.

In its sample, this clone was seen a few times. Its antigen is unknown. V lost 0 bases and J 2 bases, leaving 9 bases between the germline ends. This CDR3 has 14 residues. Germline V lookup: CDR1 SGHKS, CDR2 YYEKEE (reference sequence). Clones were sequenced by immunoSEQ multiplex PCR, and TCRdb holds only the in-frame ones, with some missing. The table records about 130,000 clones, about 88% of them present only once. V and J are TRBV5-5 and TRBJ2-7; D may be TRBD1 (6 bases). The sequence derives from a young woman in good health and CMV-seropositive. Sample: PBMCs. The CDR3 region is CASSLARGAYEQYF. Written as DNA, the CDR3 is TGTGCCAGCAGCTTGGCCAGGGGCGCCTACGAGCAGTACTTC.